Below are 7 T cell receptor beta chains sequenced from a single sample in a study of blood T cell repertoires in COVID-19 (dated by TCRdb to the early 2020s). The library was obtained by the immunoSEQ multiplex PCR assay. TCRdb holds this immuneACCESS table with in-frame rearrangements only. Some clones are missing; in checked studies, unresolved V genes explain under half, and the rest has no known cause. This sample holds fewer than 250,000 clones; less than 85% were observed only once. The ten largest clones capture 9.5% to 15% of the sample. The sequenced sample was peripheral blood. The receptor source for this set is a woman aged 50 to 65 with acute or convalescent COVID-19.

The V call is TRBV19, the J call TRBJ1-5; the D gene is possibly TRBD1 (6 bases). This CDR3 has 13 amino acids. Per germline, CDR1 LNHDA and CDR2 SQIVND (reference sequence). Trimming left V 7 bases short and J 7 bases short, with 14 bases between. The CDR3 reads CASKNRADQPQHF. The DNA for the CDR3 is TGTGCCAGTAAGAACAGGGCAGACCAGCCCCAGCATTTT.

V is TRBV4-1 and J is TRBJ2-1, with 15 bases aligning to TRBD2. V shed 0 bases, J shed 9 bases, and the junction held 6 bases outside the gene matches. Germline lookup yields CDR1 MGHRA and CDR2 YSYEKL. The CDR3 covers 17 residues. CDR3 DNA sequence: TGCGCCAGCAGCCAAGAAAGGACTAGCGGGGGGGCAGGTGAGCAGTTCTTC. It encodes CASSQERTSGGAGEQFF.

The V and J genes are TRBV7-2 and TRBJ2-1; 7 bases are a match to TRBD1. The CDR3 runs to 14 residues. Per germline, CDR1 SGHTA and CDR2 FQGNSA. V dropped 4 bases and J dropped 4; count of bases not matched to a gene: 4. CDR3 in DNA: TGTGCCAGCAGCTCCATGACAGGGTACAATGAGCAGTTCTTC. Translated: CASSSMTGYNEQFF.

The chain combines TRBV5-5 with TRBJ1-5, with D possibly matching TRBD1 (6 bases). Between the trimmed V and J ends, which lost 4 bases and 0 bases, there was a span of 14 bases. Germline V gives CDR1 SGHKS, CDR2 YYEKEE (reference sequence). This CDR3 spans 16 amino acids. CDR3 coding DNA: TGTGCCAGCAGCATCTACAGGGATAATAGCAATCAGCCCCAGCATTTT. Amino acids: CASSIYRDNSNQPQHF.

This chain connects TRBV28 to TRBJ2-1, with D possibly matching TRBD2 (5 bases). This CDR3 is built from 13 residues. The V end lost 7 bases, the J end lost 3 bases, and 10 bases lay between the germline ends. Per the germline V gene, CDR1 is MDHEN and CDR2 is SYDVKM. The CDR3 nucleotides read TGTGCCAGCACACCCACTAGCTACAATGAGCAGTTCTTC. Protein sequence: CASTPTSYNEQFF. The variable domain in full, completed from reference TRBV28 and TRBJ2-1, reads DVKVTQSSRYLVKRTGEKVFLECVQDMDHENMFWYRQDPGLGLRLIYFSYDVKMKEKGDIPEGYSVSREKKERFSLILESASTNQTSMYLCASTPTSYNEQFFGPGTRLTVL.

The chain joins TRBV11-2 to TRBJ2-1; weak D call: TRBD1 (6 bases). The germline gives CDR1 SGHAT, CDR2 FQNNGV. V lost 2 bases, J lost 6 bases, and 8 bases lay in between. The CDR3 has 13 residues. The CDR3 DNA reads as TGTGCCAGCAGCTTATCCAGGGGCAATGAGCAGTTCTTC. The encoded protein is CASSLSRGNEQFF.

Only one count was recorded for this clone. CDR3 nucleotide sequence: TGTGCCAGCAGCTTAAGGGACAGGGGGAATTCACCCCTCCACTTT. It codes for CASSLRDRGNSPLHF. The V call is TRBV11-2, the J call TRBJ1-6; 11 bases line up with TRBD1. J gave up 7 bases and V 2 bases, and 1 base lay outside the gene matches. The CDR3 is made up of 15 amino acids. Germline lookup yields CDR1 SGHAT and CDR2 FQNNGV.